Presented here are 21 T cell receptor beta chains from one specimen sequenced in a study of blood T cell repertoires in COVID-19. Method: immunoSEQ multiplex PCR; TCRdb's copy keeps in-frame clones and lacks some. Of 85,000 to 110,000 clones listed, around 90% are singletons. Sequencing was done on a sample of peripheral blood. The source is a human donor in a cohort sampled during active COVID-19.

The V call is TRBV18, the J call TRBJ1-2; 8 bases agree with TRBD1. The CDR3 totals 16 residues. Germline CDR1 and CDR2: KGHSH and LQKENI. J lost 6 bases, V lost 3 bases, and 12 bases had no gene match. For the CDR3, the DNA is TGTGCCAGCTCACCCCTAGGACAGGGCGCCAACGATGGCTACACCTTC. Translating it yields CASSPLGQGANDGYTF.

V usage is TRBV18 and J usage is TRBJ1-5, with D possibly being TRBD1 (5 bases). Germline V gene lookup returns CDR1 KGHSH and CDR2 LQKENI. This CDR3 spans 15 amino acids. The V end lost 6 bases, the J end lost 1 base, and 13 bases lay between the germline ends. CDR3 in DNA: TGTGCCAGCTCCCGACAGCCCCTCAGCAATCAGCCCCAGCATTTT. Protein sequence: CASSRQPLSNQPQHF.

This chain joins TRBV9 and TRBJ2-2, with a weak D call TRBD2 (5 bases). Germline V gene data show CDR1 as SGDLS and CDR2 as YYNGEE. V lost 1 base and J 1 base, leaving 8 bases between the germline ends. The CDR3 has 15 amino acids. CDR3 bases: TGTGCCAGCAGCGTATTCGGGGAGAACACCGGGGAGCTGTTTTTT. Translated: CASSVFGENTGELFF.

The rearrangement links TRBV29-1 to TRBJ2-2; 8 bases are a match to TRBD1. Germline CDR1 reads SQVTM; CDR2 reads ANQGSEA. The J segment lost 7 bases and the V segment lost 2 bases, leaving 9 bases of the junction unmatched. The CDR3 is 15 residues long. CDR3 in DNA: TGCAGCGTTGAAATGGCAGGGGGCGTGGGCGGGGAGCTGTTTTTT. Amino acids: CSVEMAGGVGGELFF.

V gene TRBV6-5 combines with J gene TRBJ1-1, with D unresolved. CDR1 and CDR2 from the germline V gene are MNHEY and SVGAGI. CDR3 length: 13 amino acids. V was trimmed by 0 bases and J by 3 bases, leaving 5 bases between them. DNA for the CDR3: TGTGCCAGCAGTTACTCGAGGGACACTGAAGCTTTCTTT. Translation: CASSYSRDTEAFF.

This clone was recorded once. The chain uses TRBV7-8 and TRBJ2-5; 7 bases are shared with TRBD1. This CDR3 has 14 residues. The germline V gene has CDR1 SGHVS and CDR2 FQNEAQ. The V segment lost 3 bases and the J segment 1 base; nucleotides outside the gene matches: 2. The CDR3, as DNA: TGTGCCAGCAGCTTCCAGGGGGTCCAAGAGACCCAGTACTTC. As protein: CASSFQGVQETQYF.

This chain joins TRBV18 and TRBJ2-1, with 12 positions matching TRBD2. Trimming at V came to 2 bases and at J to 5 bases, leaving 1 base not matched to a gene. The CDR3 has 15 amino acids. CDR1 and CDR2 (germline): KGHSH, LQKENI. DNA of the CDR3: TGTGCCAGCTCACCAGGACTAGCGGGAAACAATGAGCAGTTCTTC. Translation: CASSPGLAGNNEQFF.

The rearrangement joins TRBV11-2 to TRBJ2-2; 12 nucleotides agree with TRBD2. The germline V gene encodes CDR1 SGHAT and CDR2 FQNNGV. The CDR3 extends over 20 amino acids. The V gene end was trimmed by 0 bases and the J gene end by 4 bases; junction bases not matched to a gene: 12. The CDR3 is CASSLEWASGRAPGTGELFF. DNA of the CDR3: TGTGCCAGCAGCTTAGAATGGGCTAGCGGGAGGGCCCCGGGCACCGGGGAGCTGTTTTTT.

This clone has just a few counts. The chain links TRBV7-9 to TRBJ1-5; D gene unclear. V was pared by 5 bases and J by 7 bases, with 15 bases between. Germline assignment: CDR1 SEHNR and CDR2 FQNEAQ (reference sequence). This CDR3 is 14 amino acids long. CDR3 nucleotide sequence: TGTGCCAGCAGCCTCGGTGCTGGTGAGCAGCCCCAGCATTTT. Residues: CASSLGAGEQPQHF.

CDR3 sequence reads: CASSPDRVRMDTQYF. CDR3 in DNA: TGTGCCAGCAGCCCGGACAGGGTTAGAATGGATACGCAGTATTTT. J is TRBJ2-3 and V is TRBV7-2, with TRBD1 matching over 8 bases. The junction had 10 bases not matched to a gene; V was cut back by 5 bases and J by 6 bases. The CDR3 spans 15 residues. Germline CDR1 and CDR2: SGHTA and FQGNSA.

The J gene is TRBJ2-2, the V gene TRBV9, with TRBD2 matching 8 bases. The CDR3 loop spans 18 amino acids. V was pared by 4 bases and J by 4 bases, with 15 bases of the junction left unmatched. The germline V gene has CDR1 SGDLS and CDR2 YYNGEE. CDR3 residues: CASSTLAGGAYSTGELFF. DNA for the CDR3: TGTGCCAGCAGCACCCTAGCCGGGGGGGCCTATAGCACCGGGGAGCTGTTTTTT. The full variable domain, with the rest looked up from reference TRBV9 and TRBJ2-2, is DSGVTQTPKHLITATGQRVTLRCSPRSGDLSVYWYQQSLDQGLQFLIQYYNGEERAKGNILERFSAQQFPDLHSELNLSSLELGDSALYFCASSTLAGGAYSTGELFFGEGSRLTVL.

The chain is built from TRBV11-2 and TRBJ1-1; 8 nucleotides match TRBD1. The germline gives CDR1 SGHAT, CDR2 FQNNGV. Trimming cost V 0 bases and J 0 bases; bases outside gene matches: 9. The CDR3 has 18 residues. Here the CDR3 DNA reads TGTGCCAGCAGCTTAGATGTGGGCCAGGGGGCATTGAACACTGAAGCTTTCTTT. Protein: CASSLDVGQGALNTEAFF. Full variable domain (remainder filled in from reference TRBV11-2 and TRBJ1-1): EAGVAQSPRYKIIEKRQSVAFWCNPISGHATLYWYQQILGQGPKLLIQFQNNGVVDDSQLPKDRFSAERLKGVDSTLKIQPAKLEDSAVYLCASSLDVGQGALNTEAFFGQGTRLTVV.

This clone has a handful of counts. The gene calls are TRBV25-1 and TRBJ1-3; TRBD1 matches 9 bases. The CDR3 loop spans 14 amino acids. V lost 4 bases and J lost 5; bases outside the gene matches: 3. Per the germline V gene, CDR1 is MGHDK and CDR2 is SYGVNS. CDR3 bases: TGTGCCAGCAGTGTTACAGGGGGCCGAAACACCATATATTTT. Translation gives CASSVTGGRNTIYF.

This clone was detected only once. This CDR3 is CASSYSLTSGRSGELFF. For the CDR3, the DNA is TGTGCCAGCAGTTACTCTTTAACTAGCGGGAGAAGTGGGGAGCTGTTTTTT. The chain couples TRBV6-2 or TRBV6-3 to TRBJ2-2; 11 nucleotides line up with TRBD2. With 0 bases clipped from V and 8 bases from J, the junction kept 8 bases outside the gene matches. This CDR3 has 17 amino acids. The germline gives CDR1 MNHEY, CDR2 SVGEGT.

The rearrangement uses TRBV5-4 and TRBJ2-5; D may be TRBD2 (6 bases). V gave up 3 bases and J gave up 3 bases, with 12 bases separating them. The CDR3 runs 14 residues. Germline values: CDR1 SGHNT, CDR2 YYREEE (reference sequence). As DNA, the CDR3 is TGTGCCAGCAGCTCCTCAGCGGGTGAAGAGACCCAGTACTTC. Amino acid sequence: CASSSSAGEETQYF.

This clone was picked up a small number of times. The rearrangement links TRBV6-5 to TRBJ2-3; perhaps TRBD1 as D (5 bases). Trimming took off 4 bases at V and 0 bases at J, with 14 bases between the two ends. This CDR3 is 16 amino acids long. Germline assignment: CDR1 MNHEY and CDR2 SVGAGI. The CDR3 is CASSWGGAISTDTQYF. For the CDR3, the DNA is TGTGCCAGCAGTTGGGGTGGGGCCATTAGCACAGATACGCAGTATTTT.

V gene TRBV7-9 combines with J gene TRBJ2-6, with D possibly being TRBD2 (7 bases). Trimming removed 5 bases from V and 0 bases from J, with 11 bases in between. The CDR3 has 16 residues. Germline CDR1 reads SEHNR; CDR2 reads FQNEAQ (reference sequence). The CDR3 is CASSLGGRSGANVLTF. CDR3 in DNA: TGTGCCAGCAGCCTGGGGGGGCGCTCTGGGGCCAACGTCCTGACTTTC.

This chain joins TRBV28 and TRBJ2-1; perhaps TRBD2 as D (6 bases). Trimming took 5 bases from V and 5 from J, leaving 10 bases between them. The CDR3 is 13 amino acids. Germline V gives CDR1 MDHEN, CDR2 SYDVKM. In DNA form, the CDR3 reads TGTGCCAGCAGTCAGGGACTTAACAATGAGCAGTTCTTC. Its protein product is CASSQGLNNEQFF.

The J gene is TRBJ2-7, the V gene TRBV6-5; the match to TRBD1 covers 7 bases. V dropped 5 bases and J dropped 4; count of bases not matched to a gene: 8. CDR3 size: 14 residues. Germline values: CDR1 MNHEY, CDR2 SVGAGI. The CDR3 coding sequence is TGTGCCAGCAGTCCGGGACAGATTTCTTACGAGCAGTACTTC. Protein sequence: CASSPGQISYEQYF.

In DNA form, the CDR3 reads TGTGCCAGCAGCCCCGCGGGGGGCGCTTCGTACACTGAAGCTTTCTTT. Encoded protein: CASSPAGGASYTEAFF. This rearrangement joins TRBV7-3 to TRBJ1-1; TRBD1 might be the D (6 bases). V lost 5 bases, J lost 3 bases, and 19 bases lay in between. The CDR3 loop spans 16 amino acids. Germline V gene data show CDR1 as SGHTA and CDR2 as FQGTGA.

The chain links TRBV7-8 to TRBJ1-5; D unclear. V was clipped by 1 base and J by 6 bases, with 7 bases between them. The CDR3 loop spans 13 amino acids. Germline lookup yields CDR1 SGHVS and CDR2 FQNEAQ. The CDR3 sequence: CASSLGAGQPQHF. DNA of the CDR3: TGTGCCAGCAGCTTAGGGGCCGGTCAGCCCCAGCATTTT.